This TCR beta chain stems from a study of blood T cell repertoires in COVID-19. Study in general: The origin of the acute and convalescent COVID-19 samples was the United States, Italy and Spain.

Original processing methods: Cell counts per sample came from amplifying reference gene primers. Profiling relied on immunoSEQ multiplex PCR, and the TCRdb table lists in-frame clones only, not all of them. That table furnishes V, J and clone size, whereas the DNA furnished D and trimming. The sample lists over 100,000 clones, around 80% seen once, with 9.8% in the top ten. The CDR3 has 14 amino acids. Trimming removed 4 bases from V and 5 bases from J, with 17 bases in between. CDR1 is SQVTM, CDR2 ANQGSEA, per germline. Sequenced sample: peripheral blood. This receptor was obtained from a man in his 60s with active or convalescent COVID-19. V is TRBV29-1 and J is TRBJ2-5; D possibly corresponds to TRBD1 (6 bases). CDR3 loop: CSVGGQSVRETQYF. CDR3 sequence (DNA): TGCAGCGTTGGAGGACAGTCTGTGCGGGAGACCCAGTACTTC. Full variable domain (missing parts from reference TRBV29-1 and TRBJ2-5): SAVISQKPSRDICQRGTSLTIQCQVDSQVTMMFWYRQQPGQSLTLIATANQGSEATYESGFVIDKFPISRPNLTFSTLTVSNMSPEDSSIYLCSVGGQSVRETQYFGPGTRLLVL.